Included here is one TCR beta chain sequence, with context. In the source study's methods: How many nucleated cells were present was estimated from reference gene primer amplification. Assay used: immunoSEQ multiplex PCR; TCRdb lists only in-frame clones, some missing. V and J calls plus clone size are reproduced from that table; the DNA served to infer D and trimming. The sample yields a few hundred thousand clones, 70% to 90% seen once. This entry comes from a study of blood T cell repertoires in COVID-19. Looking at the study overall: T cells, B-cell-depleted T cells, or PBMCs supplied cDNA or gDNA.

The CDR3 is made up of 15 amino acids. With 3 bases clipped from V and 8 bases from J, the junction kept 6 bases outside the gene matches. Germline-derived CDR1 and CDR2 are MDHEN and SYDVKM. The chain has TRBV28 and TRBJ2-1, with 11 bases aligning to TRBD1. The clonotype originates from a woman in her 30s who had recovered from COVID-19. Sequencing was performed on peripheral blood. The CDR3 DNA sequence: TGTGCCAGCAGTTTGGGGACAGGGGGTAAATATGAGCAGTTCTTC. Its translation: CASSLGTGGKYEQFF. Drawing the rest from reference TRBV28 and TRBJ2-1, the complete variable domain is DVKVTQSSRYLVKRTGEKVFLECVQDMDHENMFWYRQDPGLGLRLIYFSYDVKMKEKGDIPEGYSVSREKKERFSLILESASTNQTSMYLCASSLGTGGKYEQFFGPGTRLTVL.